Listed below are T cell receptor beta chains from one sample, sequenced in a study of blood T cell repertoires in COVID-19. TCRdb's table, derived via immunoSEQ multiplex PCR, lists solely in-frame clones and lacks some. The sample consists of about 350,000 clones, more than 70% of them appearing once. Sequencing was done on a sample of peripheral blood. These receptors were obtained from a woman aged 55 to 70 with COVID-19, enrolled during active disease. CDR3s leave out the opening cysteine and the closing phenylalanine or tryptophan. The size field is filled for only some rows; it gives once, few, many or a size class.

clone size: NA; V gene: TRBV18; CDR3 protein: ASSPGTSGGYEQY
clone size: NA; V gene: TRBV6-5; CDR3 protein: ASHQGTSYNEQF
clone size: NA; V gene: TRBV19; CDR3 protein: ASRYRGPTGELF
clone size: NA; V gene: TRBV28; CDR3 protein: ASSLEVSSGAYEQY
clone size: NA; V gene: TRBV29-1; CDR3 protein: SVAIRQNEKLF
clone size: NA; V gene: TRBV7-2; CDR3 protein: ASSLSSNQPQH
clone size: NA; V gene: TRBV18; CDR3 protein: ASSPILVGGSEKLF
clone size: NA; V gene: TRBV3-1/TRBV3-2; CDR3 protein: ASAKGGTGNTIY
clone size: NA; V gene: TRBV7-8; CDR3 protein: ASSRQGVAGYT
clone size: NA; V gene: TRBV9; CDR3 protein: ASSVRGQETQY
clone size: NA; V gene: TRBV28; CDR3 protein: ASSLAGALNTEAF
clone size: NA; V gene: TRBV6-5; CDR3 protein: ASSYRGQAF
clone size: NA; V gene: TRBV28; CDR3 protein: ASRPGGDRGRRVGQF
clone size: NA; V gene: TRBV18; CDR3 protein: ASSPGQGLRH
clone size: NA; V gene: TRBV5-1; CDR3 protein: ASSLTGPGYEQY
clone size: NA; V gene: TRBV7-9; CDR3 protein: ASSLEGQGGSPLH
clone size: NA; V gene: TRBV5-1; CDR3 protein: ASSPHTSSLGSGANVLT
clone size: NA; V gene: TRBV14; CDR3 protein: ASSQERGNYGYT
clone size: NA; V gene: TRBV7-2; CDR3 protein: ASSFILDSLNGYT
clone size: NA; V gene: TRBV11-2; CDR3 protein: ASSLEGGVPGNYGYT
clone size: NA; V gene: TRBV28; CDR3 protein: ASSPGQVNTEAF
clone size: NA; V gene: TRBV30; CDR3 protein: AWSFGGTEAF
clone size: few; V gene: TRBV7-6; CDR3 protein: ASSPGREAGYT
clone size: once; V gene: TRBV5-8; CDR3 protein: ASSLAVAGSY
clone size: once; V gene: TRBV6-1; CDR3 protein: ASSARLGTGMGGDYGYT
clone size: NA; V gene: TRBV7-3; CDR3 protein: ASSPPGGGNTGELF
clone size: NA; V gene: TRBV2; CDR3 protein: ASRGTTSTDTQY
clone size: NA; V gene: TRBV29-1; CDR3 protein: SVGWGSGQPQH
clone size: NA; V gene: TRBV7-3; CDR3 protein: ASSVNQGGDGYT
clone size: NA; V gene: TRBV2; CDR3 protein: ASSLDSFYGYT
clone size: NA; V gene: TRBV2; CDR3 protein: AGSDQAGFGTEAF
clone size: NA; V gene: TRBV3-1/TRBV3-2; CDR3 protein: ASSQVAAGGYT
clone size: NA; V gene: TRBV29-1; CDR3 protein: SVGKAGGGPGAQY
clone size: once; V gene: TRBV7-9; CDR3 protein: ASSRGGGPQETQY
clone size: NA; V gene: TRBV11-3; CDR3 protein: ASSLTRQETQY
clone size: NA; V gene: TRBV29-1; CDR3 protein: SVEGLAPEAF
clone size: NA; V gene: TRBV28; CDR3 protein: ASSLIENYGYT
clone size: NA; V gene: TRBV28; CDR3 protein: ASSAARGRYQPQH
clone size: NA; V gene: TRBV7-9; CDR3 protein: ASSLRTGGYYGYT
clone size: NA; V gene: TRBV9; CDR3 protein: ASSVSGERGTQY
clone size: once; V gene: TRBV3-1/TRBV3-2; CDR3 protein: ASSLGQGGFGSPLH
clone size: NA; V gene: TRBV7-9; CDR3 protein: ASSIGTYLSSGNTIY
clone size: NA; V gene: TRBV6-6; CDR3 protein: ASKNSGLVYNEQF
clone size: once; V gene: TRBV5-1; CDR3 protein: ASSLEDRVGDGYT
clone size: NA; V gene: TRBV24-1; CDR3 protein: ATSDTTSTIY
clone size: few; V gene: TRBV5-1; CDR3 protein: ASSFTGANTEAF